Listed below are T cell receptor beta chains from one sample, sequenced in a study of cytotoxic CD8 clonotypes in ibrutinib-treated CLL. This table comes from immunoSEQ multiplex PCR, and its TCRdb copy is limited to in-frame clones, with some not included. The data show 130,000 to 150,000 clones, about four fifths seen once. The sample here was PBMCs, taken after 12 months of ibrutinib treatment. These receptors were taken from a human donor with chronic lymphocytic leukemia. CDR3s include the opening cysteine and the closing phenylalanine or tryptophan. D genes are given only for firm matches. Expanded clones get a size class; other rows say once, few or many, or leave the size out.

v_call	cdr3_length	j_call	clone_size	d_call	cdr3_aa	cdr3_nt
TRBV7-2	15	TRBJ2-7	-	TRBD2	CASSSRTSGSYEQYF	TGTGCCAGCAGCTCGCGGACTAGCGGGAGCTACGAGCAGTACTTC
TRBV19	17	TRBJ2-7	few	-	CASSIGWRAEGLYEQYF	TGTGCCAGTAGTATAGGGTGGAGGGCCGAGGGACTCTACGAGCAGTACTTC
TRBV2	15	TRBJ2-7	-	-	CASSETAQPSYEQYF	TGTGCCAGCAGTGAAACGGCGCAGCCCTCCTACGAGCAGTACTTC
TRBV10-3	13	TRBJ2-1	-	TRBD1	CAISESDRPGEFF	TGTGCCATCAGTGAGTCGGACAGGCCAGGGGAGTTCTTC
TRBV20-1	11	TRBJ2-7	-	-	CSAGSSYEQYF	TGCAGTGCTGGGAGCTCCTACGAGCAGTACTTC
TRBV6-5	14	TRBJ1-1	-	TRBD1	CASRTGIWDTEAFF	TGTGCCAGCAGGACAGGGATCTGGGACACTGAAGCTTTCTTT
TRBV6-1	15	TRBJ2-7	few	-	CASSERQSGVYEQYF	TGTGCCAGCAGTGAGAGGCAGTCGGGTGTGTACGAGCAGTACTTC
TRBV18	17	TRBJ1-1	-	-	CASSQTIGAPKGTEAFF	TGTGCCAGCTCACAAACCATAGGGGCCCCTAAGGGGACTGAAGCTTTCTTT
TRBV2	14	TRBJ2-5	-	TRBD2	CASSGTSGKQTQYF	TGTGCCAGCAGTGGGACTAGCGGGAAACAGACCCAGTACTTC
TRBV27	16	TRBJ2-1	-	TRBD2	CASSPLAGGSYNEQFF	TGTGCCAGCAGTCCCTTAGCGGGAGGCTCCTACAATGAGCAGTTCTTC
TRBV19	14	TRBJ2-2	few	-	CASRVGTAVGELFF	TGTGCCAGTAGGGTGGGGACGGCCGTCGGGGAGCTGTTTTTT
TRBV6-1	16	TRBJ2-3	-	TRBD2	CASSGSIGAGVDTQYF	TGTGCCAGCAGTGGTTCCATTGGAGCGGGAGTAGATACGCAGTATTTT
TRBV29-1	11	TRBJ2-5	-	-	CSVVLTETQYF	TGCAGCGTTGTTTTAACAGAGACCCAGTACTTC
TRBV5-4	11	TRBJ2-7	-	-	CASSLLNEQYF	TGTGCCAGCAGCCTGTTGAACGAGCAGTACTTC
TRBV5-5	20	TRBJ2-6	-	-	CASSLYDPAGPVSGANVLTF	TGTGCCAGCAGCTTGTATGATCCGGCAGGACCGGTATCTGGGGCCAACGTCCTGACTTTC
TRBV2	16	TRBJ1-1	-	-	CASSEDWGAENTEAFF	TGTGCCAGCAGTGAAGATTGGGGGGCTGAAAACACTGAAGCTTTCTTT
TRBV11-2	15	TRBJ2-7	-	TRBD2	CASSAVAGGTYEQYF	TGTGCCAGCAGCGCGGTAGCGGGAGGGACCTACGAGCAGTACTTC
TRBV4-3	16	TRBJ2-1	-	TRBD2	CASSQDKSGAYNEQFF	TGCGCCAGCAGCCAAGACAAAAGCGGGGCCTACAATGAGCAGTTCTTC
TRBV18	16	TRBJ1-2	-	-	CASSSAYGAQPYGYTF	TGTGCCAGCTCGAGTGCATACGGGGCCCAACCCTATGGCTACACCTTC
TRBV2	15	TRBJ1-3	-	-	CASSEGPGPGNTIYF	TGTGCCAGCAGTGAAGGGCCAGGGCCTGGAAACACCATATATTTT
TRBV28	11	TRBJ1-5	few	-	CASSRNQPQHF	TGTGCCAGCAGTCGAAATCAGCCCCAGCATTTT
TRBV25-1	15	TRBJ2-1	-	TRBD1	CASSDLQGSYNEQFF	TGTGCCAGCAGTGACTTACAGGGGAGCTACAATGAGCAGTTCTTC
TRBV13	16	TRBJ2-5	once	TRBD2	CASSPRLAGVRETQYF	TGTGCCAGCAGCCCTAGACTAGCGGGCGTGAGGGAGACCCAGTACTTC
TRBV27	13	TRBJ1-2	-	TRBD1	CASRWGTGFGYTF	TGTGCCAGCAGGTGGGGGACAGGGTTTGGCTACACCTTC
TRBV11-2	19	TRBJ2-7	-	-	CASSEAYRGAASGFYEQYF	TGTGCCAGCAGCGAGGCGTACAGGGGGGCGGCTAGCGGTTTCTACGAGCAGTACTTC
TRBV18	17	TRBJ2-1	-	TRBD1	CASSGSIGTVSYNEQFF	TGTGCCAGCTCAGGCTCTATCGGGACAGTCTCCTACAATGAGCAGTTCTTC
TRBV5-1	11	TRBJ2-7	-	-	CASSTAYEQYF	TGCGCCAGCAGCACCGCCTACGAGCAGTACTTC
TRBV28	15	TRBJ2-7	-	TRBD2	CASSAPRGGVGEQYF	TGTGCCAGCAGTGCCCCCCGGGGAGGGGTTGGGGAGCAGTACTTC
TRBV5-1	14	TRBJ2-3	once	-	CASRMGRRADTQYF	TGCGCCAGCAGAATGGGGCGTAGGGCAGATACGCAGTATTTT
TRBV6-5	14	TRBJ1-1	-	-	CASSYRQGHTEAFF	TGTGCCAGCAGTTACAGGCAGGGTCACACTGAAGCTTTCTTT
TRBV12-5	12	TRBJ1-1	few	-	CASGLKSSEAFF	TGTGCTAGTGGTTTGAAATCATCCGAAGCTTTCTTT
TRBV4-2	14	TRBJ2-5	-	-	CASSHGTPFGTQYF	TGTGCCAGCAGCCATGGGACTCCCTTTGGGACCCAGTACTTC
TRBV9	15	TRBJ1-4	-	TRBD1	CASSVRQGVNEKLFF	TGTGCCAGCAGCGTACGACAGGGGGTTAATGAAAAACTGTTTTTT
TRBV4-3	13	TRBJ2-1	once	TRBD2	CASATRGENEQFF	TGCGCCAGCGCCACGCGGGGGGAGAATGAGCAGTTCTTC